The present TCR beta chain was sequenced within a study of response to subunit inactivated influenza vaccine (dated by TCRdb to 2016 to 2018). For the study in its entirety: To follow how T cells responded to a trivalent subunit inactivated influenza vaccine, the researchers relied on deep quantitative profiling of the T cell receptor repertoire.

Libraries were built with RT-PCR. Sequencing took place on an Illumina HiSeq 2500. TCRdb reprocessing: public reads trimmed at Q25 with fastp, clones called with MiXCR, in-frame beta chains kept. A single entry per CDR3 protein holds the most common genes and DNA from its merged rows. The sample yields around 530,000 distinct CDR3 sequences; 10% to 15% were counted once. The ten largest clones represent 9.5% to 13% of the sample. Ten or more counts support this clonotype. Its target antigen remains unknown. Base-call qualities are not available, and no considerably larger clone is one nucleotide away. Overall study results and their limits: The authors proposed that each seasonal influenza vaccination may bring in only a limited number of new T cells.

The TCR originated in a man aged 45-60 years who received an inactivated influenza vaccine. Donor details come from another sample of the same person, matched by shared clones. This specimen consisted of PBMCs from blood, obtained on the day of vaccination.

The encoded CDR3 is CSVSDRNTEAFF. The bases are TGCAGCGTCTCGGACAGGAACACTGAAGCTTTCTTT. The sequence is built from TRBV29-1 and TRBJ1-1, with TRBD1 as a weak D call on 6 bases. From its cysteine to its phenylalanine, the CDR3 spans 12 amino acids. Only the CDR3 DNA stays, 36 bases, in frame from base 1. CDR1 and CDR2, looked up from the germline V gene, are SQVTM and ANQGSEA. V is reduced by 6 bases and J by 1 base, leaving a spacing of 9 bases between them.